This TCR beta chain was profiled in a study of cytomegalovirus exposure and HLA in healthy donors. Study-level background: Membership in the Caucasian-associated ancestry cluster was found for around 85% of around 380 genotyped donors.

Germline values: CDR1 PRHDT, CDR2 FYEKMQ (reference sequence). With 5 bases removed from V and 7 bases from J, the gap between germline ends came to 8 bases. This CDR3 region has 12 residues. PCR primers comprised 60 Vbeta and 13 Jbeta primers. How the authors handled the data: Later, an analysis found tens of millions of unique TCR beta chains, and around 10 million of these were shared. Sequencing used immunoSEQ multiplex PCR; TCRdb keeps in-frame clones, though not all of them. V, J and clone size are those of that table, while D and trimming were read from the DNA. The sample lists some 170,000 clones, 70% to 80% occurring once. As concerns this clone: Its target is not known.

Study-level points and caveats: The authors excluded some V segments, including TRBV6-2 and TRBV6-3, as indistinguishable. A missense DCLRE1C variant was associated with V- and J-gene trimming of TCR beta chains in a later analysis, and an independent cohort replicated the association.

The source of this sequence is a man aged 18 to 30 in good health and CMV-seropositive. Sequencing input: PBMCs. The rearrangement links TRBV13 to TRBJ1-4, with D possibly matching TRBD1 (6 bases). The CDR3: CASSTQGEKLFF. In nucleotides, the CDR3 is TGTGCCAGCAGCACACAGGGTGAAAAACTGTTTTTT.